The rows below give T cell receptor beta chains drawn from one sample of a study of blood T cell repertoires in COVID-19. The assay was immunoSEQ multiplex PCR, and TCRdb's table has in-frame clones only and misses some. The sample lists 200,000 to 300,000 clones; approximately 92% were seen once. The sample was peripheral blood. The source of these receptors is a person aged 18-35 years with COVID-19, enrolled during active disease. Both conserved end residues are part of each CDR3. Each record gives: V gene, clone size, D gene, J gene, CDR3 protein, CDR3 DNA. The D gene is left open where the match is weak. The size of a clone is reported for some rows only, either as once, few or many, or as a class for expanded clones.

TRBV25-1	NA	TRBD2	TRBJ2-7	CASTRLAGEGPSEQYF	TGTGCCAGCACCCGACTAGCGGGAGAAGGTCCCTCCGAGCAGTACTTC
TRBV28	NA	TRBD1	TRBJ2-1	CASRTGVLGNEQFF	TGTGCCAGTCGCACAGGGGTTTTGGGGAATGAGCAGTTCTTC
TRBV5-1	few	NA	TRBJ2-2	CASSWGQNTGELFF	TGCGCCAGCAGCTGGGGACAGAACACCGGGGAGCTGTTTTTT
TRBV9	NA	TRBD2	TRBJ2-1	CASSVLGTSGYNEQFF	TGTGCCAGCAGCGTTCTAGGGACTAGCGGTTACAATGAGCAGTTCTTC
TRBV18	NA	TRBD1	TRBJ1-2	CASRDSQYGYTF	TGTGCCAGCCGGGACAGTCAGTATGGCTACACCTTC
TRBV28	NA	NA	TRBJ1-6	CASRRQNNSPLHF	TGTGCCAGCAGGAGACAGAATAATTCACCCCTCCACTTT
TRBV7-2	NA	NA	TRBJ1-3	CASSFHSGNTIYF	TGTGCCAGCAGTTTCCATTCTGGAAACACCATATATTTT
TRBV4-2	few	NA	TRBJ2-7	CASSTNSPWVPYEQYF	TGTGCCAGCAGCACAAACAGCCCTTGGGTCCCCTACGAGCAGTACTTC
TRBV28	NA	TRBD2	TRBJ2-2	CASSGLAGGPGELFF	TGTGCCAGCAGCGGACTAGCGGGAGGGCCTGGGGAGCTGTTTTTT
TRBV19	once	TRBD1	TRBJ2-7	CASSMGTGLGEQYF	TGTGCCAGTAGTATGGGGACAGGGTTGGGCGAGCAGTACTTC
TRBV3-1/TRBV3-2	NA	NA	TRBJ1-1	CASSKQGYTEAFF	TGTGCCAGCAGCAAACAGGGTTACACTGAAGCTTTCTTT
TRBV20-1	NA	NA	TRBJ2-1	CSASEDYYYNEQFF	TGCAGTGCTAGTGAGGACTACTACTACAATGAGCAGTTCTTC
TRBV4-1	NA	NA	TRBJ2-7	CASSQATLSLEQYF	TGCGCCAGCAGCCAAGCCACCCTAAGCCTCGAGCAGTACTTC
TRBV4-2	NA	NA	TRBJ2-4	CASSRGEGVGNIQYF	TGTGCCAGCAGCCGAGGGGAGGGGGTTGGAAACATTCAGTACTTC
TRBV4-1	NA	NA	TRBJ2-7	CASSQPSPPGGTSLYEQYF	TGCGCCAGCAGCCAACCCTCACCTCCGGGCGGGACCTCCTTGTACGAGCAGTACTTC
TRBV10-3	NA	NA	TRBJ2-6	CAISEQKGGISGANVLTF	TGTGCCATCAGTGAACAAAAGGGAGGAATCTCTGGGGCCAACGTCCTGACTTTC
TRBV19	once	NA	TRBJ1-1	CASGGTTEAFF	TGTGCCAGTGGGGGGACTACTGAAGCTTTCTTT
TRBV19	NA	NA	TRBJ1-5	CASSPFLSNQPQHF	TGTGCCAGTAGCCCCTTCCTTAGCAATCAGCCCCAGCATTTT
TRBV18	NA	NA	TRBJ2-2	CASSPPRQTAPGELFF	TGTGCCAGCTCACCACCTAGGCAGACTGCCCCCGGGGAGCTGTTTTTT
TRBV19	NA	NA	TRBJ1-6	CASSTTDNSYNSPLHF	TGTGCCAGTAGTACCACGGACAACTCCTATAATTCACCCCTCCACTTT
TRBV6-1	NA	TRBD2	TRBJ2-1	CASSDSSGIPLSYNEQFF	TGTGCCAGCAGTGATTCTAGCGGGATTCCCCTCTCCTACAATGAGCAGTTCTTC
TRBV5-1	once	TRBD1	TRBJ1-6	CASSLGDSQNSPLHF	TGCGCCAGCAGCTTAGGGGACAGCCAAAATTCACCCCTCCACTTT
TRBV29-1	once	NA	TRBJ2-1	CSVEDQQGRYEQFF	TGCAGCGTTGAAGACCAACAGGGGAGGTATGAGCAGTTCTTC
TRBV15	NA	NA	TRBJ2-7	CATSSRITGDEQYF	TGTGCCACCAGCTCTCGAATCACAGGAGACGAGCAGTACTTC
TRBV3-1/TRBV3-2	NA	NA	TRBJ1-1	CASSQEGAGGAEAFF	TGTGCCAGCAGCCAAGAAGGGGCCGGTGGGGCTGAAGCTTTCTTT
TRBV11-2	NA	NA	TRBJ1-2	CASSNSRTANYGYTF	TGTGCCAGCAGCAATAGTCGGACAGCTAACTATGGCTACACCTTC
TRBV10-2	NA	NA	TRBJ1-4	CASSEGIRGEKLFF	TGCGCCAGCAGTGAAGGTATTCGAGGGGAAAAACTGTTTTTT
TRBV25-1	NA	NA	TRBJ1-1	CASSRRENSEAFF	TGTGCCAGCAGTCGCCGGGAGAACTCAGAAGCTTTCTTT
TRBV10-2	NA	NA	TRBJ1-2	CASSPGFGQYGYTF	TGCGCCAGCAGCCCGGGTTTCGGACAGTATGGCTACACCTTC
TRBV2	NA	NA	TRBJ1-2	CASGDIPNYGYTF	TGTGCCAGCGGGGACATCCCTAACTATGGCTACACCTTC
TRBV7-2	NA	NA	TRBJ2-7	CASSSDRSSYEQYF	TGTGCCAGCAGTTCAGACCGGAGCTCCTACGAGCAGTACTTC
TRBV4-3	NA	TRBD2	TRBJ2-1	CASSQGLAGAVNEQFF	TGCGCCAGCAGCCAAGGACTAGCGGGAGCTGTAAATGAGCAGTTCTTC
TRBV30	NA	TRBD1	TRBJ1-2	CAWSNWYRGDGYTF	TGTGCCTGGAGTAACTGGTACAGGGGCGATGGCTACACCTTC
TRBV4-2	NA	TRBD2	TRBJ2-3	CASSQGLAGGSPDTQYF	TGTGCCAGCAGCCAAGGATTAGCGGGAGGCTCCCCAGATACGCAGTATTTT
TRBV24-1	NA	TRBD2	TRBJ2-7	CATSDGGGSYEQYF	TGTGCCACCAGTGATGGGGGGGGTTCCTACGAGCAGTACTTC
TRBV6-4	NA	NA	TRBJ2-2	CASRGHTGSSGTGELFF	TGTGCCAGCAGAGGACACACAGGGAGTTCTGGAACCGGGGAGCTGTTTTTT
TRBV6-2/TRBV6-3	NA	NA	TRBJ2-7	CASSYAQTYEQYF	TGTGCCAGCAGTTACGCACAGACCTACGAGCAGTACTTC
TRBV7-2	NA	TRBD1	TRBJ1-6	CASSLGGQAFNSPLHF	TGTGCCAGCAGCTTAGGGGGACAGGCCTTTAATTCACCCCTCCACTTT
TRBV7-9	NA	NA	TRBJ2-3	CASSLGGLLPDTQYF	TGTGCCAGCAGCTTAGGGGGACTCCTGCCAGATACGCAGTATTTT
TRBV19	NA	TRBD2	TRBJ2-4	CASSIPGLAGAIQYF	TGTGCCAGTAGTATCCCCGGGCTAGCGGGAGCCATTCAGTACTTC
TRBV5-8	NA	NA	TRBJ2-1	CASSLRENFSEQFF	TGTGCCAGCAGCTTGAGGGAGAACTTCAGTGAGCAGTTCTTC
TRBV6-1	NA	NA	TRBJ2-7	CASSEDWQGPYEQYF	TGTGCCAGCAGTGAAGATTGGCAGGGGCCCTACGAGCAGTACTTC
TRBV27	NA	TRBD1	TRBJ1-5	CASSFRDRVKQPQHF	TGTGCCAGCAGTTTCAGGGACAGGGTAAAACAGCCCCAGCATTTT
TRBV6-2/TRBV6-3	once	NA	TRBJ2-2	CASSYQGGAGELFF	TGTGCCAGCAGTTATCAGGGGGGAGCCGGGGAGCTGTTTTTT
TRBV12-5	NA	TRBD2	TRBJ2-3	CASGNGLAADTQYF	TGTGCTAGTGGTAACGGACTAGCGGCAGATACGCAGTATTTT
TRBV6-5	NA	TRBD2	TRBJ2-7	CASSQGTSGFGQYF	TGTGCCAGCAGTCAGGGGACTAGCGGGTTCGGGCAGTACTTC
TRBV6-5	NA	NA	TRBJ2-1	CASSSGNHNEQFF	TGTGCCAGCAGTTCCGGGAACCACAATGAGCAGTTCTTC
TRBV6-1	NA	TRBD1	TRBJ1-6	CASSEGQGITTLHF	TGTGCCAGCAGTGAAGGACAGGGGATCACGACCCTCCACTTT